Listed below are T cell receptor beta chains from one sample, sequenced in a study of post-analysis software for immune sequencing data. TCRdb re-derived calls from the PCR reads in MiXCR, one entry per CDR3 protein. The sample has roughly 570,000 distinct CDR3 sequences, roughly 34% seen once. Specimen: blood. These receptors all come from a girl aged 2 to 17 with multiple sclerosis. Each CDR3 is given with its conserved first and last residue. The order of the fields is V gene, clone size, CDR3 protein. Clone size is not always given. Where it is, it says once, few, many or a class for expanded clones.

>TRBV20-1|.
CSARDEAIWPYEQYF
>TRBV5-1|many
CASSLSGTSTDTQYF
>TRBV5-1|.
CASSLEGGRISDTQYF
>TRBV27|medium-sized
CASRSRGANTGELFF
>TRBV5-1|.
CASSYDSEAFF
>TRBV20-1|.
CSAPMGTGEIPVRTTQYF
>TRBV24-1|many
CATSEGQGYTF
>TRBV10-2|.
CASIDDSGDDYNEQFF
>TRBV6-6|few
CASSYQQGFEQYF
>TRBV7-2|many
CASSPDSVVGYTF
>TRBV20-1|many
CSARDLTQETQYF
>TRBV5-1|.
CASSLDSYPYNEQFF
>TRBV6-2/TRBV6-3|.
CASRRLAGMNTGELFF
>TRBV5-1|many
CASNRDTANYGYTF
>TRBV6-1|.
CAGGGLLEQFF
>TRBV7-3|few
CASSLRQLPDTQYF
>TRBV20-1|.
CSARDRGPSQPQHF
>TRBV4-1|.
CASSQVLTGGRSKQYF
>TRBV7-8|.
CASSLARRGDTQYF
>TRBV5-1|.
CASSPQVAGLQETQYF
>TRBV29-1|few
CSVGTGTTQETQYF
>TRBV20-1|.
CSAAWGLETQYF
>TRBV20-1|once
CSARGWEQNGYTF
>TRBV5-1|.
CASRGGGRNTEAFF
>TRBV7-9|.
CASSLGIHDYGYTF
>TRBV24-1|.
CATSDSGTGRTEAFF
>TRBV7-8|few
CASSLAIGGKNIQYF
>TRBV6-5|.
CASSRGGQAQYF
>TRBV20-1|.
CSASPGQGSSPLHF
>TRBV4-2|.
CASSQGNSGGMEETQYF
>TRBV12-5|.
CASGLAGGQNYNEQFF
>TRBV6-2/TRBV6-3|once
CASSGPGLLAKNIQYF
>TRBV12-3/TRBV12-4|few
CASISPGTGEEKLFF
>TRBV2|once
CASYSDSSVYNEQFF
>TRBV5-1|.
CASSRPLIQYF
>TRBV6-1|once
CASSEVQQGSGANVLTF
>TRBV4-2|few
CASSQGTVSSGANVLTF
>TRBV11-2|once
CASSLGDSQPQHF
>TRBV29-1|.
CSVGGDTSSTDTQYF
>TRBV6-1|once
CAGSERVVQHF
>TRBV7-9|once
CTSSPDRERGTQYF
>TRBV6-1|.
CASSGTGATDTQYF
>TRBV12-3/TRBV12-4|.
CASSSPLAGGTYNEQFF
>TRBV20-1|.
CSALVPLAGGETQYF
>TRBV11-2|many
CASSLRQGSNGDTQYF
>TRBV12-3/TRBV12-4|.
CASSSHYGYTF
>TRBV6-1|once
CASSLLGAGNSNQPQHF
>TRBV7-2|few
CASSLGVGVEQYF
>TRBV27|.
CASSYNRGQETQYF
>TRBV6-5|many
CASSGLRGDSYNEQFF
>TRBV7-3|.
CASSFRSFGVSYNEQFF
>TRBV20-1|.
CSAGGQPYNEQFF
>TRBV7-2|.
CANSLVRGTDTQYF